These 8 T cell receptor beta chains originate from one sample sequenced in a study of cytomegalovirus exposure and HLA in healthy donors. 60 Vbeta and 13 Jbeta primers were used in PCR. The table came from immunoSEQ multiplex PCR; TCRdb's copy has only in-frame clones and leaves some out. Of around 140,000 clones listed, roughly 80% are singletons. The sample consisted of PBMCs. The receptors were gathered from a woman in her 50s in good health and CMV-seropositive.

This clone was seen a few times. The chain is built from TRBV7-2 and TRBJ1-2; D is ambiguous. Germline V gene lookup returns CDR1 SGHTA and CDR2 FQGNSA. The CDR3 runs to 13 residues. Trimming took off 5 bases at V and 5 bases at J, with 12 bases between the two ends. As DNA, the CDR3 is TGTGCCAGCAGCCCCTTTCGAGGATATGGCTACACCTTC. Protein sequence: CASSPFRGYGYTF.

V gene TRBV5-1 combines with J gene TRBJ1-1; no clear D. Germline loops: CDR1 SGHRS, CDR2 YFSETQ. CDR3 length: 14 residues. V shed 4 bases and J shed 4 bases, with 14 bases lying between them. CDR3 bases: TGCGCCAGCAGCGAAGAGATCTTGCCCACTGAAGCTTTCTTT. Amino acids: CASSEEILPTEAFF.

CDR3 sequence: CAISGGVYEQYF. The CDR3 bases are TGTGCCATCAGTGGGGGGGTATACGAGCAGTACTTC. This rearrangement joins TRBV10-3 to TRBJ2-5, with D possibly matching TRBD2 (6 bases). The J call may be faulty, since TRBJ2-7 better matches the DNA end. The CDR3 consists of 12 residues. The germline V gene encodes CDR1 ENHRY and CDR2 SYGVKD.

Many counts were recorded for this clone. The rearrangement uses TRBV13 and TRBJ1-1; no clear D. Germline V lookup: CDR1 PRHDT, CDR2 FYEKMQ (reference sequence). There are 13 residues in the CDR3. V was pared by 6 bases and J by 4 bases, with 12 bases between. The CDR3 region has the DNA TGTGCCAGCAGTTCGGGTCGGGGCACTGAAGCTTTCTTT. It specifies CASSSGRGTEAFF.

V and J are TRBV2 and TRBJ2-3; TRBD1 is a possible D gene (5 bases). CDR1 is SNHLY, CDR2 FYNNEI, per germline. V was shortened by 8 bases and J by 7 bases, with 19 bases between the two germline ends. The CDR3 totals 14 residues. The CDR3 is CASHPGALPNTQYF. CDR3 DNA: TGTGCCAGCCATCCTGGGGCCCTGCCGAATACGCAGTATTTT.

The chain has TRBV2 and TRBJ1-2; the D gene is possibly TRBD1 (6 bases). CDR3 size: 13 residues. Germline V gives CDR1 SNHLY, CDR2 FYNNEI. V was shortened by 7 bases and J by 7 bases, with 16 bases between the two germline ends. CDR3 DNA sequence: TGTGCCAGCATTAGGCAGGGGCGAGTTGGCTACACCTTC. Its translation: CASIRQGRVGYTF.

The CDR3: CASSSQLGEGSADEQFF. CDR3 DNA sequence: TGTGCCAGCAGCTCCCAGCTAGGAGAGGGTTCCGCGGATGAGCAGTTCTTC. The J gene is TRBJ2-1, the V gene TRBV9, with D maybe TRBD2 (5 bases). CDR3 length equals 17 residues. Between the trimmed V and J ends, which lost 4 bases and 8 bases, there was a span of 25 bases. Germline V gene lookup returns CDR1 SGDLS and CDR2 YYNGEE. Full variable domain (missing parts from reference TRBV9 and TRBJ2-1): DSGVTQTPKHLITATGQRVTLRCSPRSGDLSVYWYQQSLDQGLQFLIQYYNGEERAKGNILERFSAQQFPDLHSELNLSSLELGDSALYFCASSSQLGEGSADEQFFGPGTRLTVL.

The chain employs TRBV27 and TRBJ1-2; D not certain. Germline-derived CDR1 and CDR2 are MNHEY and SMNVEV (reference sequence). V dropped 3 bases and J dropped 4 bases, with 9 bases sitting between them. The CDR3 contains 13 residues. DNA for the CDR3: TGTGCCAGCAGTTTTTCACTAACCTATGGCTACACCTTC. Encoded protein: CASSFSLTYGYTF.